Following are 25 T cell receptor beta chains from one sample sequenced in a study of blood T cell repertoires in COVID-19 (dated by TCRdb to 2019 to 2021). The library was generated by the immunoSEQ multiplex PCR assay. Not all clones reach the TCRdb copy of this immuneACCESS table, which keeps in-frame sequences only. Checked studies attribute under half of the gap to unresolved V genes and leave the rest unexplained. The sample table lists 150,000 to 200,000 clones, more than 85% of them with a count of one. The ten largest clones capture 1% to 1.5% of the sample. What was sequenced was PBMCs or T cells enriched from blood (not recorded which). These receptors originate from a human donor with acute COVID-19. The donor label of this sample is uncertain.

This chain joins TRBV12-3 or TRBV12-4 and TRBJ2-7, with TRBD1 identical over 8 bases. The V segment lost 4 bases and the J segment 1 base; nucleotides outside the gene matches: 0. The CDR3 totals 13 residues. The CDR3 loop reads CASSWTGSYEQYF. CDR3 in DNA: TGTGCCAGCAGTTGGACAGGGTCCTACGAGCAGTACTTC.

The chain combines TRBV27 with TRBJ2-1; D is unclear. Per the germline V gene, CDR1 is MNHEY and CDR2 is SMNVEV (reference sequence). Trimming removed 10 bases at V and 5 bases at J, with 15 bases between. The length of the CDR3 is 13 residues. The CDR3 region has the DNA TGTGCCACCAAAGCCAGGTTCAACAATGAGCAGTTCTTC. Encoded protein: CATKARFNNEQFF.

For the CDR3, the DNA is TGTGCCAGCAGCAAAGATAGAACAGGGAGTAACTATGGCTACACCTTC. It specifies CASSKDRTGSNYGYTF. V is TRBV21-1 and J is TRBJ1-2; the table assigns TRBD1, which was not confirmed against the DNA. TRBV21-1 is a recognized pseudogene. The CDR3 totals 16 residues.

The CDR3 spells CASEVGTGPSGANVLTF. Written as DNA, the CDR3 is TGTGCCAGTGAGGTAGGGACAGGGCCTTCGGGGGCCAACGTCCTGACTTTC. The rearrangement joins TRBV19 to TRBJ2-6; TRBD1 agrees at 9 bases. Germline V CDR1 and CDR2: LNHDA, SQIVND (reference sequence). Trimming cost V 8 bases and J 4 bases; bases outside gene matches: 12. CDR3 length: 17 amino acids.

The chain couples TRBV12-3 or TRBV12-4 to TRBJ2-7; D is unresolved. V lost 0 bases and J 3 bases, leaving 6 bases between the germline ends. The CDR3 spans 13 residues. Here the CDR3 reads CASSLAPNYEQYF. Written as DNA, the CDR3 is TGTGCCAGCAGTTTAGCCCCCAACTACGAGCAGTACTTC.

The chain is built from TRBV24-1 and TRBJ1-4; 7 nucleotides line up with TRBD1. Germline CDR1 KGHDR, CDR2 SFDVKD. The V and J ends lost 3 bases and 3 bases, in that order; junction bases with no gene match: 6. This CDR3 region has 16 residues. The CDR3 reads CATSDPQQGPNEKLFF. In nucleotides, the CDR3 is TGTGCCACCAGTGATCCCCAACAGGGGCCTAATGAAAAACTGTTTTTT.

The CDR3 loop is CASSPGARTETQYF. Here the CDR3 DNA reads TGTGCCAGCTCACCGGGCGCGCGTACGGAGACCCAGTACTTC. The chain recombines TRBV18 with TRBJ2-5; D is unresolved. V was pared by 3 bases and J by 5 bases, with 13 bases between. CDR1 is KGHSH, CDR2 LQKENI, per germline. The CDR3 is 14 amino acids.

The rearrangement links TRBV5-4 to TRBJ1-3, with D possibly being TRBD1 (5 bases). The CDR3 consists of 15 residues. Trimming shortened V by 2 bases and J by 1 base, and 10 bases separated the two germline ends. Looked up from germline, CDR1 is SGHNT and CDR2 is YYREEE (reference sequence). CDR3 bases: TGTGCCAGCAGCTTATGGGGGGGGTCTGGAAACACCATATATTTT. Translation: CASSLWGGSGNTIYF.

As to this clone: The same CDR3 can be traced to other DNA sequences in this sample. The chain carries TRBV5-1 and TRBJ2-7; TRBD1 matches at 9 bases. The V gene end was trimmed by 4 bases and the J gene end by 2 bases; junction bases not matched to a gene: 4. Germline CDR1 SGHRS, CDR2 YFSETQ. CDR3 length equals 14 residues. The CDR3 bases are TGCGCCAGCAGCACACGGACAGGGGCCTACGAGCAGTACTTC. As protein: CASSTRTGAYEQYF.

The chain is built from TRBV30 and TRBJ2-2, with 10 bases aligning to TRBD2. Germline lookup yields CDR1 GTSNPN and CDR2 SVGIG (reference sequence). CDR3 length: 16 amino acids. J was trimmed by 5 bases and V by 3 bases; bases with no gene match: 9. This chain's CDR3 is CAWRGLAGGDTGELFF. The CDR3 bases are TGTGCCTGGAGGGGATTAGCGGGGGGAGATACCGGGGAGCTGTTTTTT.

V is TRBV29-1 and J is TRBJ2-7, with 7 bases that match TRBD2. Germline V gene sequence: CDR1 SQVTM, CDR2 ANQGSEA. CDR3 length: 16 residues. V lost 3 bases and J lost 4; bases outside the gene matches: 15. CDR3 in DNA: TGCAGCGTTGACGGGAACCAGCGGGGAATAACTTACGAGCAGTACTTC. This sequence encodes CSVDGNQRGITYEQYF.

The V call is TRBV6-4, the J call TRBJ2-1, with 10 positions matching TRBD1. Looked up from germline, CDR1 is MRHNA and CDR2 is SNTAGT. The CDR3 extends over 15 amino acids. V shed 0 bases and J 8 bases; nucleotides not matched to a gene: 4. Here the CDR3 reads CASSDSGDRGDEQFF. CDR3 nucleotides: TGTGCCAGCAGTGACTCGGGGGACAGGGGTGATGAGCAGTTCTTC.

The chain combines TRBV18 with TRBJ1-4; 8 nucleotides match TRBD1. The V gene's germline CDR1 is KGHSH and CDR2 LQKENI. The V gene end was trimmed by 3 bases and the J gene end by 5 bases; junction bases not matched to a gene: 5. This CDR3 is built from 15 residues. CDR3 DNA: TGTGCCAGCTCACCGGGACAGGTCGTGAATGAAAAACTGTTTTTT. Residues: CASSPGQVVNEKLFF.

This clone has a single count. This rearrangement joins TRBV27 to TRBJ2-7; a weak D match, TRBD2 (5 bases). The CDR3 is 14 amino acids. V gave up 2 bases and J gave up 6 bases, with 14 bases separating them. Germline CDR1 and CDR2: MNHEY and SMNVEV (reference sequence). The CDR3 is CASSLGLEPFEQYF. As DNA, the CDR3 is TGTGCCAGCAGTTTAGGACTCGAGCCGTTCGAGCAGTACTTC.

This sequence joins TRBV5-5 and TRBJ1-2; perhaps TRBD1 as D (6 bases). The germline V and J ends were trimmed by 5 bases and 2 bases, with 13 bases remaining between them. CDR3 length: 14 residues. CDR1 and CDR2 from the germline V gene are SGHKS and YYEKEE (reference sequence). In DNA form, the CDR3 reads TGTGCCAGCAGTCGGGAGGACAGAAACTATGGCTACACCTTC. Its protein product is CASSREDRNYGYTF.

This clone was observed a handful of times. The chain recombines TRBV27 with TRBJ1-2; 8 bases align to TRBD1. The CDR3 length is 13 residues. CDR1 and CDR2 (germline): MNHEY, SMNVEV (reference sequence). V lost 2 bases, J lost 8 bases, and 4 bases stayed unmatched. The CDR3 DNA is TGTGCCAGCAGTTTACTATCAGGGGGCGGCTACACCTTC. Its translation is CASSLLSGGGYTF.

The chain carries TRBV5-4 and TRBJ2-7; the D gene is possibly TRBD1 (6 bases). The CDR3 has 15 amino acids. V dropped 4 bases and J dropped 3 bases, with 17 bases sitting between them. CDR1 and CDR2 from the germline V gene are SGHNT and YYREEE (reference sequence). CDR3 loop: CASSKGGPSGYEQYF. The CDR3 nucleotides read TGTGCCAGCAGCAAAGGGGGTCCCTCAGGCTACGAGCAGTACTTC.

The chain carries TRBV4-2 and TRBJ2-7; 9 positions agree with TRBD1. This CDR3 spans 18 amino acids. Germline V lookup: CDR1 LGHNA, CDR2 YNFKEQ. V shed 1 base, J shed 3 bases, and the junction held 13 bases outside the gene matches. This CDR3 is CASSQGGAWDRDHYEQYF. The CDR3 DNA follows: TGTGCCAGCAGCCAAGGAGGAGCGTGGGACAGGGATCACTACGAGCAGTACTTC.

This clone came up a few times. This rearrangement joins TRBV7-9 to TRBJ2-1; 10 bases match TRBD1. The junction had 12 bases not matched to a gene; V was cut back by 5 bases and J by 8 bases. The germline V gene encodes CDR1 SEHNR and CDR2 FQNEAQ (reference sequence). The CDR3 is 16 amino acids. The CDR3 DNA follows: TGTGCCAGCAGCGCACCCCGGGACAGGGGTCGAGATGAGCAGTTCTTC. Its translation: CASSAPRDRGRDEQFF.

The V call is TRBV2, the J call TRBJ1-4, with D possibly TRBD1 on 5 matching bases. V was clipped by 7 bases and J by 1 base, with 13 bases between them. The CDR3 loop spans 15 amino acids. Germline V gives CDR1 SNHLY, CDR2 FYNNEI. CDR3 DNA: TGTGCCAGCAATGGGGGGTCCTTAACTAATGAAAAACTGTTTTTT. Protein sequence: CASNGGSLTNEKLFF.

This clone occurred once. The CDR3 nucleotides are TGTGCCAGCAGCTTAACCAGGGGGCATTTCATGAACACTGAAGCTTTCTTT. Amino acid sequence: CASSLTRGHFMNTEAFF. The chain combines TRBV13 with TRBJ1-1, with 8 positions matching TRBD1. The CDR3 is 17 amino acids. The germline V gene has CDR1 PRHDT and CDR2 FYEKMQ (reference sequence). V shed 2 bases, J shed 0 bases, and the junction held 8 bases outside the gene matches.

The count of this clone is one. The V call is TRBV3-1 (or the pseudogene TRBV3-2), the J call TRBJ2-7; tentatively, D is TRBD2 (6 bases). The CDR3 loop spans 14 amino acids. The germline CDR1 and CDR2 sequences are LGHDT and YNNKEL (reference sequence). V was clipped by 1 base and J by 6 bases, with 13 bases between them. The CDR3 nucleotides are TGTGCCAGCAGCCAAGTCTTGGAGGGAGGCGAGCAGTACTTC. This encodes CASSQVLEGGEQYF.

The chain uses TRBV14 and TRBJ2-1; 10 bases map to TRBD2. This CDR3 comprises 16 residues. Germline-derived CDR1 and CDR2 are SGHDN and FVKESK. V lost 4 bases to trimming and J lost 5 bases; unmatched junction nucleotides: 8. CDR3 sequence reads: CASSLERGGFDNEQFF. CDR3 DNA sequence: TGTGCCAGCAGCCTCGAGCGGGGGGGATTCGACAATGAGCAGTTCTTC.

This clone has a single count. This rearrangement joins TRBV28 to TRBJ1-2; 7 positions agree with TRBD1. This CDR3 is built from 11 residues. Per the germline V gene, CDR1 is MDHEN and CDR2 is SYDVKM. The trim removed 6 bases at V and 14 bases at J, leaving 9 bases unmatched. This CDR3 is CASSSTGVWTF. CDR3 coding DNA: TGTGCCAGCAGCTCTACAGGGGTGTGGACCTTC.

This clone showed up just once. The chain carries TRBV5-4 and TRBJ2-7, with unresolved D. This CDR3 spans 15 amino acids. Trimming pared 5 bases from V and 0 bases from J, leaving 15 bases between. Germline lookup yields CDR1 SGHNT and CDR2 YYREEE (reference sequence). The CDR3 nucleotides are TGTGCCAGCAGTTTCCAGTCCAGAAGCTCCTACGAGCAGTACTTC. Translating gives CASSFQSRSSYEQYF.